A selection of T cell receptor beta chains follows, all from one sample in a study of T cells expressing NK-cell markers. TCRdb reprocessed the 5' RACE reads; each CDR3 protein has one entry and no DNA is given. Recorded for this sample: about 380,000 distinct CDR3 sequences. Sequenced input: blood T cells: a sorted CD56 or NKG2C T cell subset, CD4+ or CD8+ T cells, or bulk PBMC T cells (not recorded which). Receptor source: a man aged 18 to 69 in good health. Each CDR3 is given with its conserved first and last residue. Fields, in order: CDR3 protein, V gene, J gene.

cdr3_aa: CASSQERTHGNTIYF
v_call: TRBV3-1
j_call: TRBJ1-3

cdr3_aa: CATQPTGMIQETQYF
v_call: TRBV5-1
j_call: TRBJ2-5

cdr3_aa: CASRLGQGKNNEQFF
v_call: TRBV12-3/TRBV12-4
j_call: TRBJ2-1

cdr3_aa: CASTKGGRLPLEQYF
v_call: TRBV7-9
j_call: TRBJ2-7

cdr3_aa: CASSHSFQGNIQYF
v_call: TRBV3-1
j_call: TRBJ2-4

cdr3_aa: CASSPGQGWNTGELFF
v_call: TRBV12-3/TRBV12-4
j_call: TRBJ2-2

cdr3_aa: CSARVSRRGGFSYTQYF
v_call: TRBV20-1
j_call: TRBJ2-3

cdr3_aa: CSARVQQVGTQYF
v_call: TRBV20-1
j_call: TRBJ2-5

cdr3_aa: CSASPGQGAGEQYF
v_call: TRBV20-1
j_call: TRBJ2-7

cdr3_aa: CASSPLAGGPYEQYF
v_call: TRBV5-1
j_call: TRBJ2-7

cdr3_aa: CASSQQGALNYGYTF
v_call: TRBV11-2
j_call: TRBJ1-2

cdr3_aa: CASGRLLGLRQETQYF
v_call: TRBV12-5
j_call: TRBJ2-5

cdr3_aa: CSAGDVQGYSYEQYF
v_call: TRBV20-1
j_call: TRBJ2-7

cdr3_aa: CASSRTGGAGNSPLHF
v_call: TRBV7-6
j_call: TRBJ1-6

cdr3_aa: CASSFGDIYGYTF
v_call: TRBV19
j_call: TRBJ1-2

cdr3_aa: CASSLERGGRQFF
v_call: TRBV7-2
j_call: TRBJ2-1